This T cell receptor beta chain was profiled in a study of molecular identifiers for immune sequencing clone quantification. This clonotype was found a few times. TCRdb independently ran MiXCR on the PCR reads; one entry per CDR3 protein. The sample contains about 640,000 distinct CDR3 sequences, 20% of which appear only once. The sequenced material came from naive CD8+ T cells from blood, with Jurkat cell RNA spiked in. Sample subset: FACS-sorted CD8+CD4-CCR7+CD45RA+ naive T cells. The TCR was taken from a human donor in good health. Some libraries in this study had Jurkat cell RNA spiked in.

The DNA for the CDR3 is TGTGCCAGCAGCCGGGACAGGGGTGTCGCGACTAATGAAAAACTGTTTTTT. Its translation: CASSRDRGVATNEKLFF. V gene TRBV27 combines with J gene TRBJ1-4, with 10 bases that match TRBD1. The CDR3 covers 17 residues. Per the germline V gene, CDR1 is MNHEY and CDR2 is SMNVEV (reference sequence). Trimming at V came to 6 bases and at J to 2 bases, leaving 9 bases not matched to a gene.